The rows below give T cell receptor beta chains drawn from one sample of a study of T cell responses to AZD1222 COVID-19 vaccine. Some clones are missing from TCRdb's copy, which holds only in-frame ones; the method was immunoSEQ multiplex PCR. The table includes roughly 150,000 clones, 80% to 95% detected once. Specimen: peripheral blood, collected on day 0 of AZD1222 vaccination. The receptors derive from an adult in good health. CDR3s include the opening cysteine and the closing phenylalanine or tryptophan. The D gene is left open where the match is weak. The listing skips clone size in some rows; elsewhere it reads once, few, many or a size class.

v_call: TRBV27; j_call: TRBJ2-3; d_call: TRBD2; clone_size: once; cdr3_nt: TGTGCCAGCAGTCCCCGGAGGGGAGGGACAGATACGCAGTATTTT; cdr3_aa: CASSPRRGGTDTQYF
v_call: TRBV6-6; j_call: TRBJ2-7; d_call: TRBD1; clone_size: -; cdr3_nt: TGTGCCAGCAGTTACGTCGGACAGGGCTACGAGCAGTACTTC; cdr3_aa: CASSYVGQGYEQYF
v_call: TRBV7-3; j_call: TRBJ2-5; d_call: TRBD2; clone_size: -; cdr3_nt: TGTGCCAGCAGCTTAGGCCGACTAGCGGGGGGTAAAGAGACCCAGTACTTC; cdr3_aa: CASSLGRLAGGKETQYF
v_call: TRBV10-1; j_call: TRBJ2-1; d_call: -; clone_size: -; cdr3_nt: TGCGCCAGCAGCCGGGACATTATGAATGAGCAGTTCTTC; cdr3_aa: CASSRDIMNEQFF
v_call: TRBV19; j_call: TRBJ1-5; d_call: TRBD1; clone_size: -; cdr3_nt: TGTGCCAGTATGGGGGACAGGGGCACCAATCAGCCCCAGCATTTT; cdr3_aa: CASMGDRGTNQPQHF
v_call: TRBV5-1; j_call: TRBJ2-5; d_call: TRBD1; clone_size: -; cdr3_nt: TGCGCCAGCAGCCGGGACAGGGGGCGCCGAGAGACCCAGTACTTC; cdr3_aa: CASSRDRGRRETQYF
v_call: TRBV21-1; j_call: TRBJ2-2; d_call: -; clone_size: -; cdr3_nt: TGTGCCAGCAGCAAAGGGAGACGAAGGGTTACTACGAACACCGGGGAGCTGTTTTTT; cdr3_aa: CASSKGRRRVTTNTGELFF
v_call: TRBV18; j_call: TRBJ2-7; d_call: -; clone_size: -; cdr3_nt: TGTGCCAGCTCCCCCTCAGACAGCGCCTACGAGCAGTACTTC; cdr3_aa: CASSPSDSAYEQYF
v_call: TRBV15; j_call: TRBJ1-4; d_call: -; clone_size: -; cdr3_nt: TGTGCCACCAGCCCCCTCGGGGGCCCTACGGAACTGTTTTTT; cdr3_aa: CATSPLGGPTELFF
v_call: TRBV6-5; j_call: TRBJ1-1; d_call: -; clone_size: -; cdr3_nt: TGTGCCAGCACCAAGGACAGCCGATCGAACACTGAAGCTTTCTTT; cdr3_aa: CASTKDSRSNTEAFF
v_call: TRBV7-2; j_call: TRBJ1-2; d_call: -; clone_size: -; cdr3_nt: TGTGCCAGCAAAACCAGGGATCTGGTTGGCTACACCTTC; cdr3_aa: CASKTRDLVGYTF
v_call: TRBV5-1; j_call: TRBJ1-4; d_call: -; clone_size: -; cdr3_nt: TGCGCCAGCAGCTTGATGGGGTCTGCAACTAATGAAAAACTGTTTTTT; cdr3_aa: CASSLMGSATNEKLFF
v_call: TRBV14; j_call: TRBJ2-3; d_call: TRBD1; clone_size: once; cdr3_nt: TGTGCCAGCAGCCAAGGAGACAGGGGAAAAGGGCCTACAGATACGCAGTATTTT; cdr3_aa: CASSQGDRGKGPTDTQYF
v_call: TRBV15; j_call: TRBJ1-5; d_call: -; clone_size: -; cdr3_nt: TGTGCCACCAGCAAGGCGGGTCAGCCCCAGCATTTT; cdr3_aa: CATSKAGQPQHF
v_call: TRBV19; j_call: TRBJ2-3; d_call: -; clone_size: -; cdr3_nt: TGTGCCAGTAGTCGAGGAGGGGCAGATACGCAGTATTTT; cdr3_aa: CASSRGGADTQYF
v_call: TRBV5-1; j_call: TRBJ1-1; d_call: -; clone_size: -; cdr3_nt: TGCGCCAGCAGCTTGTTTGAGGTGACTGAAGCTTTCTTT; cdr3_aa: CASSLFEVTEAFF
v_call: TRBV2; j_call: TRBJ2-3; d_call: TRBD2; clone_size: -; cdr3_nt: TGTGCCAGCAGTGGGTCTCTGCGAGCGGGAGACACAGATACGCAGTATTTT; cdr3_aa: CASSGSLRAGDTDTQYF
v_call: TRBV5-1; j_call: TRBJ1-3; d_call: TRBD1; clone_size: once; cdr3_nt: TGCGCCAGCAGGCCGTCCGGGACAGGTGGAAACACCATATATTTT; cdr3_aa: CASRPSGTGGNTIYF
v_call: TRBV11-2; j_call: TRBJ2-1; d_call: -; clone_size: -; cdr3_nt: TGTGCCAGCAGCCCCCACAATGAGCAGTTCTTC; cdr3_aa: CASSPHNEQFF
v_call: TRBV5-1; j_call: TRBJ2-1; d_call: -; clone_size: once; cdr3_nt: TGCGCCAGCAGCTTGACACCATTCACTGTCAATGAGCAGTTCTTC; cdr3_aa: CASSLTPFTVNEQFF
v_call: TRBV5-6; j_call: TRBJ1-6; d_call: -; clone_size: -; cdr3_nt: TGTGCCAGCAGCTTGAGAGGGGCAGGTCATTCACCCCTCCACTTT; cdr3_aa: CASSLRGAGHSPLHF
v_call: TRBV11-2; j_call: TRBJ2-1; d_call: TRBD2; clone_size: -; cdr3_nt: TGTGCCAGCAGCCCTATAGCGGGGGGGCCTAATGAGCAGTTCTTC; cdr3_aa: CASSPIAGGPNEQFF
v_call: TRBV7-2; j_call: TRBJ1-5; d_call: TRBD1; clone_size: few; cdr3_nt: TGTGCCAGCAGCGCCTGGACAGGGGGCGAACAGCCCCAGCATTTT; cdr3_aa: CASSAWTGGEQPQHF
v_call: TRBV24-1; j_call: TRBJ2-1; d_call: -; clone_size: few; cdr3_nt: TGTGCCACCAGGAGGGCAGCAATTAGCCTTAGCTCCTACAATGAGCAGTTCTTC; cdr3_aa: CATRRAAISLSSYNEQFF
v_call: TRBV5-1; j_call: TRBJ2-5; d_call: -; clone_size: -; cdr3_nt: TGCGCCAGCAGCGAAGTGGGGTTGAAGGAGACCCAGTACTTC; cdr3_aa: CASSEVGLKETQYF
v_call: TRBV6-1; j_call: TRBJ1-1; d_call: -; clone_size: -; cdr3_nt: TGTGCCAGCAGTGAACCAGGGGCAGGGATCCCTGAAGCTTTCTTT; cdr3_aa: CASSEPGAGIPEAFF
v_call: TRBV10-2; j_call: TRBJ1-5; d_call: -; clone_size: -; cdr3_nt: TGCGCCGTTAGCGGAGGGGGATGGCAGCCCCAGCATTTT; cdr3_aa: CAVSGGGWQPQHF
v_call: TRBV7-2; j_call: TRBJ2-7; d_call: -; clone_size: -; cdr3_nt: TGTGCCAGCAGCTTATATCGGGCAGGGAATGGGTACGAGCAGTACTTC; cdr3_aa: CASSLYRAGNGYEQYF
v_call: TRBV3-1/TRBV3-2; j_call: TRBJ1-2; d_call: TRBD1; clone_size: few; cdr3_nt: TGTGCCAGCAGCCAGACAGGGCTCAATGGCTACACCTTC; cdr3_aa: CASSQTGLNGYTF
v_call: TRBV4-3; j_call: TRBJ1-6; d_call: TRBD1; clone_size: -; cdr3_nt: TGCGCCAGCAGCCTCCGACAGGGGAGAGGTTCACCCCTCCACTTT; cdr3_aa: CASSLRQGRGSPLHF
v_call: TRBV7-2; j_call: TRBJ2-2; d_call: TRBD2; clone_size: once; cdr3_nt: TGTGCCAGCAGCTTCCTCCTAGCGGGGGGGGCGCGGACCGGGGAGCTGTTTTTT; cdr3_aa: CASSFLLAGGARTGELFF
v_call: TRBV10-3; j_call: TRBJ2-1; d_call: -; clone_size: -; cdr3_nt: TGTGCCATCAGTGCAGGGAATAGGCAGTTCTTC; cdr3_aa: CAISAGNRQFF
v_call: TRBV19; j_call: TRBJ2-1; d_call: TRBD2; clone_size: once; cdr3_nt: TGTGCCAGTAGTCCCTTTAGCGGGATCCCCTCCTACAATGAGCAGTTCTTC; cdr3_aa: CASSPFSGIPSYNEQFF
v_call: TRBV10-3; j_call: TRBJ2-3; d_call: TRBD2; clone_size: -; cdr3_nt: TGTGCCATCGGGCGAGCGGGGGGACTAACCACAGATACGCAGTATTTT; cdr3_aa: CAIGRAGGLTTDTQYF
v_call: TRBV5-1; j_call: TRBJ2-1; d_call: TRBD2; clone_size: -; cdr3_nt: TGCGCCAGCAGCCGCGGGACTAGCGATTACAATGAGCAGTTCTTC; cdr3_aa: CASSRGTSDYNEQFF
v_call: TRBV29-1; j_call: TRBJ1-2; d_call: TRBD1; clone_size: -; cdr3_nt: TGCAGCACTATAACAGGGGGCGGTGGCTACACCTTC; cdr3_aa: CSTITGGGGYTF
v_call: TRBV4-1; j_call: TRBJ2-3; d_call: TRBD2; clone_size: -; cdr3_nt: TGCGCCAGCAGCCAGGTACTAGCGGGGGGGGCGGAGTATTTT; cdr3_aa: CASSQVLAGGAEYF
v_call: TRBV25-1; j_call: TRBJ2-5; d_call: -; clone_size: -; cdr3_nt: TGTGCCAGCAGTGTGCGGGACAGAGAGACCCAGTACTTC; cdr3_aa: CASSVRDRETQYF
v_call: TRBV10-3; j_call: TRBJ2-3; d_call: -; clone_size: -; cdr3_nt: TGTGCCATCAGGGACTCCCGGGACCGTACAGATACGCAGTATTTT; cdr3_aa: CAIRDSRDRTDTQYF